This T cell receptor beta chain comes out of a study of CD8 T cells in Susac syndrome. Random-hexamer reverse transcription was applied to about 0.45 to 1 ug RNA. From the immunoSEQ multiplex PCR reads, TCRdb called clonotypes with MiXCR, one entry per CDR3 protein. Of about 180,000 distinct CDR3 sequences listed, 90% to 97% are singletons. The CDR3 loop spans 13 amino acids. Germline CDR1 reads SGHTA; CDR2 reads FQGNSA. V was trimmed by 6 bases and J by 4 bases, leaving 12 bases between them. The material sequenced was CD4+ T cells from PBMCs. This TCR came from a human donor with Susac syndrome. This rearrangement joins TRBV7-2 to TRBJ1-1, with D tentatively TRBD1 (5 bases). The CDR3: CASSTQAFTEAFF. CDR3 DNA: TGTGCCAGCAGTACACAGGCGTTCACTGAAGCTTTCTTT.